This passage covers 9 T cell receptor beta chains from one sample sequenced in a study of blood T cell repertoires in COVID-19. TCRdb's table, derived via immunoSEQ multiplex PCR, lists solely in-frame clones and lacks some. The data show some 93,000 clones, approximately 86% seen once. Sequences were obtained from peripheral blood. All receptors derive from a woman older than 75 with acute or convalescent COVID-19.

This clone was seen a single time. The CDR3 sequence: CASSSRLAGTANTGELFF. Here the CDR3 DNA reads TGTGCCAGCAGCTCCCGACTAGCGGGGACTGCGAACACCGGGGAGCTGTTTTTT. The chain couples TRBV7-3 to TRBJ2-2, with 11 bases identical to TRBD2. The length of the CDR3 is 18 residues. After removal of 4 bases from V and 0 bases from J, the junction contained 7 bases not matched to a gene. The germline V gene has CDR1 SGHTA and CDR2 FQGTGA.

As for this clone: Sequence at one end of the junction differs from germline and may be a read error. The chain carries TRBV30 and TRBJ1-1; TRBD1 matches at 7 bases. The CDR3 sequence is 14 residues long. CDR1 GTSNPN and CDR2 SVGIG come from the germline V gene (reference sequence). In nucleotides, the CDR3 is TGTGCCCGGAGGGTCAGGGGGGCGGTCACTGAAGCTTTCTTT. Translating it yields CARRVRGAVTEAFF.

This clone was counted only a few times. The chain has TRBV3-1 (or the pseudogene TRBV3-2) and TRBJ1-1, with D possibly matching TRBD1 (6 bases). CDR3 length: 12 residues. Germline V gives CDR1 LGHDT, CDR2 YNNKEL (reference sequence). The V end lost 4 bases, the J end lost 7 bases, and 10 bases lay between the germline ends. This CDR3 is CASSRGQFEAFF. Written as DNA, the CDR3 is TGTGCCAGCAGCCGAGGACAGTTTGAAGCTTTCTTT.

Note on this clone: Distinct nucleotide sequences in the sample also encode this CDR3. The genes are TRBV19 and TRBJ1-5; no clear D gene. The CDR3 runs 14 residues. Germline CDR1 LNHDA, CDR2 SQIVND (reference sequence). Trimming took 4 bases from V and 5 from J, leaving 12 bases between them. CDR3 residues: CASSTGQRDQPQHF. The CDR3 DNA reads TGTGCCAGTAGTACCGGGCAGAGGGATCAGCCCCAGCATTTT.

The chain joins TRBV6-1 to TRBJ2-7; 7 bases are shared with TRBD1. The CDR3 has 14 residues. The V gene's germline CDR1 is MNHNS and CDR2 SASEGT. Unmatched junction bases numbered 5, after V lost 1 base and J lost 5 bases. CDR3 bases: TGTGCCAGCAGTGAAGTGGGCACAGGGGACGAGCAGTACTTC. Protein product: CASSEVGTGDEQYF.

The chain joins TRBV7-8 to TRBJ2-7; 9 nucleotides line up with TRBD1. The CDR3 is made up of 14 amino acids. The V gene end was trimmed by 5 bases and the J gene end by 4 bases; junction bases not matched to a gene: 6. Looked up from germline, CDR1 is SGHVS and CDR2 is FQNEAQ. Here the CDR3 DNA reads TGTGCCAGCAGCACCCTGACAGGGGGTTACGAGCAGTACTTC. Its protein is CASSTLTGGYEQYF.

The chain combines TRBV5-4 with TRBJ1-1, with 7 bases that match TRBD1. The CDR3 has 12 residues. Germline lookup yields CDR1 SGHNT and CDR2 YYREEE (reference sequence). The ends lost 2 bases at V and 8 bases at J; junction bases unmatched: 3. The CDR3 is CASSLTTGEAFF. The CDR3 bases are TGTGCCAGCAGCTTAACGACAGGGGAAGCTTTCTTT.

The genes are TRBV18 and TRBJ2-7; D call uncertain. Germline V gene lookup returns CDR1 KGHSH and CDR2 LQKENI. Between the trimmed V and J ends, which lost 6 bases and 1 base, there was a span of 10 bases. This CDR3 contains 13 residues. As DNA, the CDR3 is TGTGCCAGCTCGCTTCAGGAATCCTACGAGCAGTACTTC. The encoded protein is CASSLQESYEQYF. The full variable domain, its missing parts supplied by reference TRBV18 and TRBJ2-7, is NAGVMQNPRHLVRRRGQEARLRCSPMKGHSHVYWYRQLPEEGLKFMVYLQKENIIDESGMPKERFSAEFPKEGPSILRIQQVVRGDSAAYFCASSLQESYEQYFGPGTRLTVT.

V usage is TRBV11-2 and J usage is TRBJ2-7; TRBD1 matches at 7 bases. With V trimmed by 2 bases and J by 0 bases, 4 bases remained unmatched. CDR3 size: 15 residues. Germline CDR1 and CDR2: SGHAT and FQNNGV. CDR3 sequence (DNA): TGTGCCAGCAGCTTAATACAGGGGAGCTCCTACGAGCAGTACTTC. This sequence encodes CASSLIQGSSYEQYF.